The rows below give T cell receptor beta chains drawn from one sample of a study of blood T cells in healthy people across ages. TCRdb analysed the 5' RACE reads with MiXCR anew, one entry per CDR3 protein. The data show over 500,000 distinct CDR3 sequences, roughly a quarter seen once. These data were likewise used in another study, on T cells of mothers and their children.

What was sequenced was blood. Receptor source: a boy between 2 and 15 years old in good health. Each CDR3 is given with its conserved first and last residue. A D gene is named only where the DNA matches it firmly. Clone size is stated in some rows and not others, as once, few, many or a class when expanded.

TRBV15	TRBJ2-1	.	TRBD2	CATSYGLADEQFF	TGTGCCACCAGTTACGGACTAGCGGATGAGCAGTTCTTC
TRBV2	TRBJ2-5	.	TRBD2	CASSDGTRDQETQYF	TGTGCCAGCAGTGATGGGACTAGGGACCAAGAGACCCAGTACTTC
TRBV7-9	TRBJ2-7	.	TRBD1	CASSLDRGGLQQYF	TGTGCCAGCAGCTTAGACAGGGGTGGACTTCAGCAGTACTTC
TRBV20-1	TRBJ2-1	.	TRBD2	CSARDFASGGSYNEQFF	TGCAGTGCTAGAGATTTCGCTAGCGGGGGGTCCTACAATGAGCAGTTCTTC
TRBV20-1	TRBJ2-1	.	.	CSARGAGAWDNEQFF	TGCAGTGCTAGAGGTGCGGGGGCGTGGGACAATGAGCAGTTCTTC
TRBV5-5	TRBJ2-3	.	.	CASSLDSLGVATQYF	TGTGCCAGCAGCTTGGACTCCCTTGGCGTGGCTACGCAGTATTTT
TRBV15	TRBJ1-2	few	.	CATSTTFGFYGYTF	TGTGCCACCAGCACCACCTTCGGGTTCTATGGCTACACCTTC
TRBV27	TRBJ2-1	.	TRBD2	CASSLSGGGVDYEQFF	TGTGCCAGCAGTTTATCGGGGGGAGGGGTAGACTATGAGCAGTTCTTC
TRBV5-1	TRBJ2-7	few	.	CASSWTEHYEQYF	TGCGCCAGCAGTTGGACAGAACACTACGAGCAGTACTTC
TRBV3-1	TRBJ2-2	.	TRBD2	CASSQDRGAGELFF	TGTGCCAGCAGCCAAGATCGGGGGGCCGGGGAGCTGTTTTTT
TRBV28	TRBJ2-7	.	TRBD1	CASSWSGGKQYF	TGTGCCAGCAGTTGGTCAGGGGGAAAGCAGTACTTC
TRBV7-9	TRBJ2-3	many	.	CASSPPAGDTQYF	TGTGCCAGCAGCCCCCCGGCCGGAGATACGCAGTATTTT
TRBV27	TRBJ2-7	few	.	CASSLGVYSYEQYF	TGTGCCAGCAGTTTAGGCGTTTACTCCTACGAGCAGTACTTC
TRBV20-1	TRBJ1-5	.	.	CSARVAGALNQPQHF	TGCAGTGCTAGAGTAGCGGGGGCCCTCAATCAGCCCCAGCATTTT
TRBV6-5	TRBJ2-5	.	.	CASRPTGLVTQYF	TGTGCCAGCAGGCCAACAGGATTGGTGACCCAGTACTTC
TRBV20-1	TRBJ1-2	few	TRBD1	CSARGPHRGRGGYTF	TGCAGTGCTAGAGGCCCCCACAGGGGGAGAGGGGGCTACACCTTC
TRBV4-2	TRBJ2-5	.	TRBD2	CASSQDRQGAGYQETQYF	TGTGCCAGCAGCCAAGATCGTCAAGGAGCGGGATACCAAGAGACCCAGTACTTC
TRBV5-1	TRBJ1-6	.	.	CASSLDGGSSYNSPLHF	TGCGCCAGCAGCTTGGACGGGGGAAGCTCCTATAATTCACCCCTCCACTTT
TRBV20-1	TRBJ2-7	once	TRBD2	CSALVAGLGDSSSYEQYF	TGCAGTGCATTAGTCGCGGGACTAGGAGATTCGAGCTCCTACGAGCAGTACTTC
TRBV20-1	TRBJ2-7	few	.	CSARDGERFYEQYF	TGCAGTGCTAGAGACGGGGAGCGATTCTACGAGCAGTACTTC
TRBV27	TRBJ1-1	.	.	CASEAGPRVPHKLRNTEAFF	TGTGCCAGCGAGGCCGGGCCCCGGGTCCCCCATAAACTACGGAACACTGAAGCTTTCTTT
TRBV6-1	TRBJ1-1	few	TRBD1	CASSVDRAREAFF	TGTGCCAGCAGTGTTGACAGGGCTAGGGAGGCTTTCTTT
TRBV20-1	TRBJ1-4	.	TRBD1	CSVKPWGTGGAATNEKLFF	TGCAGTGTCAAACCCTGGGGGACAGGGGGTGCGGCAACTAATGAAAAACTGTTTTTT
TRBV14	TRBJ2-2	.	.	CASSQWAGELFF	TGTGCCAGCAGCCAGTGGGCCGGGGAGCTGTTTTTT
TRBV25-1	TRBJ2-1	few	.	CASSESGGNEQFF	TGTGCCAGCAGTGAATCCGGCGGGAATGAGCAGTTCTTC
TRBV30	TRBJ1-1	few	TRBD1	CAQRTGENTEAFF	TGTGCCCAAAGGACAGGGGAGAACACTGAAGCTTTCTTT
TRBV15	TRBJ2-5	few	TRBD1	CATSRDRDRGQGETQYF	TGTGCCACCAGCAGAGATCGGGACAGGGGGCAAGGAGAGACCCAGTACTTC
TRBV5-1	TRBJ1-4	few	.	CASRGNEKLFF	TGCGCCAGCAGGGGGAATGAAAAACTGTTTTTT
TRBV25-1	TRBJ2-7	.	TRBD1	CASSETGTGTYEQYF	TGTGCCAGCAGTGAAACCGGGACAGGGACCTACGAGCAGTACTTC
TRBV20-1	TRBJ2-5	.	TRBD2	CSARVSGGARQETQYF	TGCAGTGCTAGAGTTAGCGGGGGGGCCCGGCAAGAGACCCAGTACTTC
TRBV12-3/TRBV12-4	TRBJ2-7	few	.	CASRVTGDYSYEQYF	TGTGCCAGCAGGGTTACAGGGGACTACTCCTACGAGCAGTACTTC
TRBV20-1	TRBJ1-3	few	TRBD1	CSANNRGGSGNTIYF	TGCAGTGCTAACAACAGGGGTGGATCTGGAAACACCATATATTTT
TRBV20-1	TRBJ1-5	.	.	CSATGAVNQPQHF	TGCAGTGCTACAGGGGCGGTAAATCAGCCCCAGCATTTT
TRBV27	TRBJ2-1	few	TRBD2	CASRDSGRAFYNEQFF	TGTGCCAGCAGGGATAGCGGGAGGGCCTTCTACAATGAGCAGTTCTTC
TRBV12-3/TRBV12-4	TRBJ1-4	once	.	CASSRLLGGKLFF	TGTGCCAGCAGTCGCCTCTTGGGGGGAAAACTGTTTTTT
TRBV5-1	TRBJ1-2	.	.	CASSLAGAGANYGYTF	TGCGCCAGCAGCTTGGCCGGGGCGGGAGCTAACTATGGCTACACCTTC
TRBV12-3/TRBV12-4	TRBJ1-3	once	.	CASSPGRTSGNTIYF	TGTGCCAGCAGCCCGGGACGGACCTCTGGAAACACCATATATTTT
TRBV5-1	TRBJ1-4	.	.	CASKDSGATNEKLFF	TGCGCCAGCAAGGACAGCGGCGCAACTAATGAAAAACTGTTTTTT
TRBV7-2	TRBJ2-2	few	TRBD2	CASSLRLANTGELFF	TGTGCCAGCAGCTTAAGACTAGCAAACACCGGGGAGCTGTTTTTT
TRBV7-9	TRBJ2-3	.	TRBD1	CASSLRTGTTPDTQYF	TGTGCCAGCAGCTTACGGACAGGGACCACGCCAGATACGCAGTATTTT
TRBV6-6	TRBJ2-7	few	TRBD1	CACNRDRFSYEQYF	TGTGCCTGCAACCGGGACAGATTCTCCTACGAGCAGTACTTC
TRBV10-3	TRBJ2-5	few	.	CAISGAGKGTETQYF	TGTGCCATCAGTGGAGCGGGTAAAGGAACGGAGACCCAGTACTTC
TRBV2	TRBJ2-3	.	.	CASIGSIGGFTDTQYF	TGTGCCAGCATCGGGTCCATCGGGGGATTCACAGATACGCAGTATTTT
TRBV6-1	TRBJ2-1	.	.	CASAEVGETYNEQFF	TGTGCCAGCGCCGAGGTGGGGGAGACTTACAATGAGCAGTTCTTC
TRBV20-1	TRBJ2-5	once	TRBD1	CSACLDRGLRETQYF	TGCAGTGCTTGCTTAGACAGGGGGCTTCGGGAGACCCAGTACTTC
TRBV5-1	TRBJ1-1	few	.	CASSLRTVNTEAFF	TGCGCCAGCAGCTTAAGAACAGTCAACACTGAAGCTTTCTTT
TRBV4-2	TRBJ2-7	.	.	CASSQDLGGGSYEQYF	TGTGCCAGCAGCCAAGATCTTGGTGGGGGTTCCTACGAGCAGTACTTC
TRBV12-3/TRBV12-4	TRBJ2-4	.	.	CASSSPGAWNIQYF	TGTGCCAGCAGCAGCCCAGGGGCATGGAACATTCAGTACTTC
TRBV6-2/TRBV6-3	TRBJ2-6	few	.	CASSWGTNTGANVLTF	TGTGCCAGCAGTTGGGGGACAAATACTGGGGCCAACGTCCTGACTTTC
TRBV2	TRBJ2-3	.	TRBD2	CASKTSGGGDTQYF	TGTGCCAGCAAGACTAGCGGGGGCGGAGATACGCAGTATTTT
TRBV25-1	TRBJ2-5	few	.	CASPPPRRGGRETQYF	TGTGCCAGCCCCCCTCCCCGCCGGGGTGGAAGAGAGACCCAGTACTTC
TRBV27	TRBJ2-1	few	.	CASSLSGFGEQFF	TGTGCCAGCAGTTTGTCAGGGTTCGGTGAGCAGTTCTTC
TRBV6-6	TRBJ2-5	.	TRBD2	CASSYVASGYQETQYF	TGTGCCAGCAGTTACGTGGCTAGCGGTTACCAAGAGACCCAGTACTTC